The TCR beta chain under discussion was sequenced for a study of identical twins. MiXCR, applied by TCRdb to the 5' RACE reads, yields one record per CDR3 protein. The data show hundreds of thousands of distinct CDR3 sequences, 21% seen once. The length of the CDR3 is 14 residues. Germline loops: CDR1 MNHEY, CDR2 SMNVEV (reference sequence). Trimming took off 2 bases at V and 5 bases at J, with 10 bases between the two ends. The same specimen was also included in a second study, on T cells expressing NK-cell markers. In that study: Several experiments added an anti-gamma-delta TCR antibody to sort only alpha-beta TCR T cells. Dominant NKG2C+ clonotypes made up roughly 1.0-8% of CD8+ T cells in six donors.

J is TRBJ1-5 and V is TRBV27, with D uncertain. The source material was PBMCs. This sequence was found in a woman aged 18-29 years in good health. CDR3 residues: CASSLTASYQPQHF. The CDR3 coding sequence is TGTGCCAGCAGTTTAACGGCCTCGTATCAGCCCCAGCATTTT.